This note documents a single T cell receptor (beta chain) sequence. The antigen remains unidentified. Only in-frame clones appear in the TCRdb table, and some are missing; sequencing was by immunoSEQ multiplex PCR. The profile shows more than 100,000 clones, more than 90% of them singletons. This sample is part of a study of T cell responses to AZD1222 COVID-19 vaccine. CDR1 and CDR2 from the germline V gene are SGHKS and YYEKEE (reference sequence). Unmatched junction bases numbered 5, after V lost 7 bases and J lost 7 bases. The CDR3 consists of 11 residues. Study-wide results and caveats: Compared with day 0, the breadth and depth of the Spike-specific TCR repertoire rose significantly after two doses of AZD1222. Targets within unmutated variant regions were reportedly found for nearly half of spike-specific TCRs. Donors in the cohort were predominantly white British and more often female, and clonal diversity was possibly underestimated.

J is TRBJ2-7 and V is TRBV5-5, with 7 bases identical to TRBD2. The origin of this receptor is an adult in good health. The sample in question was peripheral blood, obtained on day 0 of AZD1222 vaccination. The CDR3 DNA follows: TGTGCCAGCCGGGACGGGGGGGAGCAGTACTTC. This codes for CASRDGGEQYF.